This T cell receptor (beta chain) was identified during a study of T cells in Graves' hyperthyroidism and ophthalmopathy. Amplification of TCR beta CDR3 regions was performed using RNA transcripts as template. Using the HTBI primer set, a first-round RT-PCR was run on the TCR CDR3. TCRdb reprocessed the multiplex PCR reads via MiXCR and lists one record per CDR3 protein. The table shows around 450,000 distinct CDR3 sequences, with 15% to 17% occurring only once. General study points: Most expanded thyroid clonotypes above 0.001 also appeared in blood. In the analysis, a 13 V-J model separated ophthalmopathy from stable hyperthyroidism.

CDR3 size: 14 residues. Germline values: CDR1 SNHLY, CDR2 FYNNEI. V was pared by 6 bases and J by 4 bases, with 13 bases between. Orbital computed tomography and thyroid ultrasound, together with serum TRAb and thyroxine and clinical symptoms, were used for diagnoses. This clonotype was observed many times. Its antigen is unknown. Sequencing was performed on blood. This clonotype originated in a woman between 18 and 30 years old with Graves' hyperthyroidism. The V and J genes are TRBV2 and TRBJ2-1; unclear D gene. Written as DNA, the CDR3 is TGTGCCAGCAGCGACGGACCAATATACAATGAGCAGTTCTTC. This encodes CASSDGPIYNEQFF.